This entry describes one T cell receptor (beta chain). The antigen is undetermined. Relative to the germline gene, one junction end is altered; a read error may explain this. Method: immunoSEQ multiplex PCR; TCRdb's copy keeps in-frame clones and lacks some. The data show approximately 7,000 clones, under 80% seen once. This sample was taken from a study of siplizumab effects on memory and regulatory T cells. This CDR3 contains 14 residues. The germline gives CDR1 SSHAT, CDR2 FNYEAQ (reference sequence). Study results and limitations: Confirmatory evidence of suppressive function in proliferating siplizumab-culture Tregs was not obtained. Naive T cells appeared more varied than memory cells and looked like key alloresponse contributors. With siplizumab, Treg-derived clones averaged roughly 70% of mappable alloreactive CD4+ clones, versus approximately 29% in controls. Siplizumab significantly lowered the alloreactive sequences that could be traced to unstimulated CD4+ memory cells.

The TCR sequence derives from a human donor in good health. The sample consisted of effector memory CD8+ T cells sorted from blood. Sample subset: unstimulated CD8+ effector memory T cells. V and J are TRBV7-7 and TRBJ2-7, with D unresolved. The CDR3 DNA reads as TGTGCTAGCAGCTTAGCCCCTGGTGCCCGGGAGCAGTACTTC. Its translation is CASSLAPGAREQYF.